Listed below are T cell receptor beta chains from one sample, sequenced in a study of blood T cell repertoires in COVID-19. Clones were sequenced by immunoSEQ multiplex PCR, and TCRdb holds only the in-frame ones, with some missing. The table records about 210,000 clones, about nine tenths of them present only once. The sample consisted of PBMCs or T cells enriched from blood (not recorded which). These receptors all stem from a man aged 18-30 years with acute COVID-19. CDR3s include the opening cysteine and the closing phenylalanine or tryptophan. D genes are given only for firm matches. Size is omitted from some rows. Given values are once, few, many or a class for expanded clones.

TRBJ2-7 | TRBV27 | TRBD2 | - | CASSLEDPLSGRERYEQYF | TGTGCCAGCAGTTTAGAAGACCCACTTAGCGGGAGAGAAAGGTACGAGCAGTACTTC
TRBJ2-5 | TRBV10-2 | - | - | CASSPGWETQYF | TGCGCCAGCAGTCCAGGGTGGGAGACCCAGTACTTC
TRBJ2-7 | TRBV29-1 | TRBD2 | - | CSVAPGGSSYEQYF | TGCAGCGTTGCCCCCGGGGGGTCCTCCTACGAGCAGTACTTC
TRBJ1-1 | TRBV29-1 | TRBD1 | - | CSVAIMGRDRSLTEAFF | TGCAGCGTTGCGATTATGGGCCGGGACAGGAGCCTCACTGAAGCTTTCTTT
TRBJ1-1 | TRBV28 | - | - | CASSLKSRQEAFF | TGTGCCAGCAGTTTAAAGAGCCGACAAGAAGCTTTCTTT
TRBJ2-5 | TRBV9 | - | - | CASSVDRWQTQYF | TGTGCCAGCAGCGTTGACAGGTGGCAGACCCAGTACTTC
TRBJ2-3 | TRBV4-1 | TRBD1 | - | CASSQEGTGEGDTQYF | TGCGCCAGCAGCCAAGAGGGGACAGGTGAGGGAGATACGCAGTATTTT
TRBJ1-2 | TRBV4-3 | TRBD1 | - | CASSPQTGSLYGYTF | TGCGCCAGCAGCCCGCAGACAGGGAGTCTCTATGGCTACACCTTC
TRBJ2-2 | TRBV6-2/TRBV6-3 | TRBD2 | - | CASSYSKVVTSGDSGGELFF | TGTGCCAGCAGTTACTCGAAGGTTGTGACTAGCGGAGACTCGGGTGGGGAGCTGTTTTTT
TRBJ2-5 | TRBV28 | - | - | CASSYVPGQVFMRETQYF | TGTGCCAGCAGTTATGTCCCGGGACAAGTTTTTATGAGAGAGACCCAGTACTTC
TRBJ2-1 | TRBV2 | TRBD2 | - | CASISAAGARQGEQFF | TGTGCCAGCATCTCCGCGGCGGGAGCCCGCCAAGGTGAGCAGTTCTTC
TRBJ1-5 | TRBV5-5 | TRBD1 | - | CASSSSQGGRWPQHF | TGTGCCAGCAGCTCCTCACAGGGGGGAAGGTGGCCCCAGCATTTT
TRBJ1-4 | TRBV19 | - | - | CASSTGYNEKLFF | TGTGCCAGTAGTACAGGCTACAATGAAAAACTGTTTTTT
TRBJ2-7 | TRBV19 | TRBD1 | - | CASSQGQGRGYEQYF | TGTGCCAGTAGCCAAGGACAGGGGAGGGGATACGAGCAGTACTTC
TRBJ2-3 | TRBV7-2 | TRBD2 | - | CASSLVAGVGTDTQYF | TGTGCCAGCAGCTTAGTAGCGGGAGTTGGCACAGATACGCAGTATTTT
TRBJ2-3 | TRBV5-1 | TRBD2 | - | CASSLVGSGRSTDTQYF | TGCGCCAGCAGCTTGGTAGGTAGCGGGAGGAGCACAGATACGCAGTATTTT
TRBJ2-5 | TRBV5-6 | TRBD2 | - | CASSLTGTSGSPETQYF | TGTGCCAGCAGCCTCACCGGGACTAGCGGGAGCCCAGAGACCCAGTACTTC
TRBJ2-1 | TRBV28 | - | once | CASSLRPRGDEQFF | TGTGCCAGCAGTTTAAGGCCCAGGGGCGATGAGCAGTTCTTC
TRBJ2-7 | TRBV10-3 | - | - | CATLEHGSYYEQYF | TGTGCCACCTTAGAGCACGGGAGTTACTACGAGCAGTACTTC
TRBJ1-2 | TRBV28 | TRBD1 | - | CASRPGTEYYGYTF | TGTGCCAGCAGGCCCGGGACAGAATACTATGGCTACACCTTC
TRBJ1-4 | TRBV19 | - | - | CASSAGSLPEKLFF | TGTGCCAGTAGTGCGGGGTCCCTACCTGAAAAACTGTTTTTT
TRBJ2-7 | TRBV10-3 | - | - | CAISESDRSSYEQYF | TGTGCCATCAGTGAGTCCGACCGGAGCTCCTACGAGCAGTACTTC
TRBJ2-3 | TRBV29-1 | TRBD2 | - | CSVRLRHTSGADTQYF | TGCAGCGTTCGTTTGCGACATACTAGCGGGGCAGATACGCAGTATTTT
TRBJ2-1 | TRBV7-2 | TRBD2 | - | CASSLMHSSGPSYNEQFF | TGTGCCAGCAGCTTAATGCACAGTAGCGGGCCCTCCTACAATGAGCAGTTCTTC
TRBJ1-1 | TRBV27 | TRBD1 | - | CASSTSRQGTEAFF | TGTGCCAGCAGTACCTCTCGACAGGGGACAGAAGCTTTCTTT
TRBJ2-5 | TRBV4-2 | - | - | CASSSGPLRGVETQYF | TGTGCCAGCAGCTCAGGACCACTTAGGGGTGTGGAGACCCAGTACTTC
TRBJ1-1 | TRBV30 | TRBD1 | once | CAWDRVGTEAFF | TGTGCCTGGGACAGGGTCGGGACTGAAGCTTTCTTT
TRBJ1-3 | TRBV3-1/TRBV3-2 | - | - | CASSHLGQGNTIYF | TGTGCCAGCAGCCATCTCGGACAAGGAAACACCATATATTTT
TRBJ1-1 | TRBV7-9 | - | - | CASSLREGFTEAFF | TGTGCCAGCAGCTTAAGGGAGGGTTTTACTGAAGCTTTCTTT
TRBJ2-1 | TRBV6-2/TRBV6-3 | TRBD2 | - | CASSPTSGGYNEQFF | TGTGCCAGCAGCCCAACTAGCGGGGGATACAATGAGCAGTTCTTC